This TCR beta chain emerged from a study of technical replicates of blood from four donors (dated 2017 in TCRdb). As for this clone: Its antigen specificity is not known. Base qualities are missing; no much larger clone stands one base away.

Library construction relied on the immunoSEQ multiplex PCR assay. Here the immuneACCESS table is served through TCRdb, limited to in-frame sequences with V and J called. Missing clones are a known gap in these copies; in checked studies unresolved V genes cover under half, and the rest lacks a known reason. The sample table holds tens of thousands of clones, of which 94% were seen once. The ten largest account for roughly 0.22% of the sample. Looking up the germline V gene yields CDR1 MNHEY and CDR2 SVGAGI. V lost 2 bases and J lost 7 bases, and the count of bases not matched to a germline gene is 7. From its cysteine to its phenylalanine, the CDR3 spans 14 amino acids. Kept here is only the CDR3 DNA, which spans 42 bases and is read in frame from base 1.

The sequence was collected from a human donor in good health. The chain uses TRBV6-5 and TRBJ1-2, and TRBD1 aligns with 7 junction nucleotides. The sequencing input was T cells isolated from PBMCs. The sequence in DNA is TGTGCCAGCAGTTACGGGAGACAGGGAACTGGCTACACCTTC. It translates to CASSYGRQGTGYTF.